These 22 T cell receptor beta chains share one sample of origin, sequenced in a study of cytomegalovirus exposure and HLA in healthy donors. The PCR ran on 60 Vbeta and 13 Jbeta primers. The data were produced by immunoSEQ multiplex PCR, yet TCRdb's version contains in-frame clones alone and is incomplete. This table holds 150,000 to 200,000 clones, roughly 80% found once. The sample consisted of PBMCs. Receptors originate from a woman aged 25 to 39 in good health and CMV-seronegative.

This clone is a singleton in its sample. V gene TRBV6-5 combines with J gene TRBJ1-2; D is perhaps TRBD1 (5 bases). CDR1 and CDR2 (germline): MNHEY, SVGAGI. Trimming took 1 base from V and 8 from J, leaving 14 bases between them. The CDR3 consists of 14 residues. CDR3 bases: TGTGCCAGCAGTTACTTCGACGATAAGGGGGGCTACACCTTC. It codes for CASSYFDDKGGYTF.

This sequence joins TRBV15 and TRBJ2-3; a possible D gene is TRBD2 (6 bases). Trimming left V 0 bases short and J 2 bases short, with 18 bases between. Germline V lookup: CDR1 LNHNV, CDR2 YYDKDF (reference sequence). The CDR3 covers 18 residues. The CDR3 protein is CATSREGKAGSSTDTQYF. The DNA of the CDR3 is TGTGCCACCAGCAGAGAGGGCAAGGCGGGGTCCTCCACAGATACGCAGTATTTT.

This clone has only a few counts. V usage is TRBV5-1 and J usage is TRBJ2-5, with TRBD1 as a possible D gene (6 bases). This CDR3 comprises 13 residues. CDR1 and CDR2 from the germline V gene are SGHRS and YFSETQ. V dropped 3 bases and J dropped 5 bases, with 11 bases sitting between them. The CDR3 loop reads CASSSQGGETQYF. CDR3 nucleotides: TGCGCCAGCAGCTCACAGGGTGGGGAGACCCAGTACTTC.

The chain joins TRBV18 to TRBJ1-1, with a tentative D call TRBD1 (5 bases). Germline CDR1 and CDR2: KGHSH and LQKENI. This CDR3 has 17 residues. V lost 3 bases and J lost 1, with 18 bases in between. The CDR3 nucleotides read TGTGCCAGCTCACCGGGCAGGGTACGGTCTTGGAACACTGAAGCTTTCTTT. This gives the protein CASSPGRVRSWNTEAFF.

The gene calls are TRBV28 and TRBJ1-5; D is perhaps TRBD1 (5 bases). The CDR3 sequence is 15 residues long. The V gene's germline CDR1 is MDHEN and CDR2 SYDVKM. The germline V and J ends were trimmed by 5 bases and 7 bases, with 18 bases remaining between them. The CDR3 region is CASSPRGRGGQPQHF. The CDR3 DNA reads as TGTGCCAGCAGTCCCCGGGGTCGGGGGGGGCAGCCCCAGCATTTT.

The J gene is TRBJ1-1, the V gene TRBV7-8; no firm D call. The germline gives CDR1 SGHVS, CDR2 FQNEAQ. Trimming took off 2 bases at V and 4 bases at J, with 11 bases between the two ends. This CDR3 comprises 14 residues. The CDR3 DNA reads as TGTGCCAGCAGCTTACTCTGGCGGGTCACTGAAGCTTTCTTT. This gives the protein CASSLLWRVTEAFF.

This clone was seen a few times. This chain's CDR3 is CASSSNNQPQHF. CDR3 DNA sequence: TGTGCCAGCAGTTCTAACAATCAGCCCCAGCATTTT. This rearrangement joins TRBV27 to TRBJ1-5; D is ambiguous. CDR1 and CDR2 from the germline V gene are MNHEY and SMNVEV (reference sequence). V was shortened by 4 bases and J by 3 bases, with 4 bases between the two germline ends. CDR3 length: 12 amino acids.

This clone was seen more than once but under ten times. V is TRBV11-3 and J is TRBJ1-1; 9 bases fit TRBD1. The length of the CDR3 is 13 residues. Trimming removed 5 bases from V and 11 bases from J; junction bases left unmatched: 9. CDR1 is SGHNT and CDR2 is YENEEA in the germline V gene. Written as DNA, the CDR3 is TGTGCCAGCAGCGGGGCACAGGGGGCGGGTGCTTTCTTT. It encodes CASSGAQGAGAFF.

The rearrangement links TRBV5-1 to TRBJ2-7; 9 nucleotides line up with TRBD1. Trimming cost V 7 bases and J 6 bases; bases outside gene matches: 8. Germline lookup yields CDR1 SGHRS and CDR2 YFSETQ. This CDR3 comprises 13 residues. CDR3 amino acids: CASSGQGRGEQYF. The CDR3 DNA reads as TGCGCCAGCTCGGGACAGGGAAGGGGCGAGCAGTACTTC.

The gene calls are TRBV18 and TRBJ2-7, with 10 nucleotides matching TRBD1. The CDR3 has 15 residues. The germline V gene has CDR1 KGHSH and CDR2 LQKENI. V trimming: 6 bases; J trimming: 3 bases; junction bases outside the gene matches: 8. As DNA, the CDR3 is TGTGCCAGCTCGTCACCGGGACAGGGGATCTACGAGCAGTACTTC. This sequence encodes CASSSPGQGIYEQYF. The full variable domain, completed using reference TRBV18 and TRBJ2-7, is NAGVMQNPRHLVRRRGQEARLRCSPMKGHSHVYWYRQLPEEGLKFMVYLQKENIIDESGMPKERFSAEFPKEGPSILRIQQVVRGDSAAYFCASSSPGQGIYEQYFGPGTRLTVT.

V is TRBV30 and J is TRBJ1-6; TRBD1 matches at 9 bases. The length of the CDR3 is 19 residues. CDR1 and CDR2 (germline): GTSNPN, SVGIG (reference sequence). V gave up 2 bases and J gave up 0 bases; unmatched junction bases: 11. DNA of the CDR3: TGTGCCTGGAGTACCGGGACAGGGATCATAAGCTCCTATAATTCACCCCTCCACTTT. Amino acid sequence: CAWSTGTGIISSYNSPLHF.

The chain uses TRBV5-1 and TRBJ2-7; maybe TRBD1 (6 bases). Per germline, CDR1 SGHRS and CDR2 YFSETQ. V lost 5 bases to trimming and J lost 4 bases, with 16 bases between them. This CDR3 is 14 amino acids long. CDR3 loop: CASRAGTSAYEQYF. The DNA of the CDR3 is TGCGCCAGCAGGGCCGGGACATCGGCATACGAGCAGTACTTC. Complete variable domain (other parts from reference TRBV5-1 and TRBJ2-7): KAGVTQTPRYLIKTRGQQVTLSCSPISGHRSVSWYQQTPGQGLQFLFEYFSETQRNKGNFPGRFSGRQFSNSRSEMNVSTLELGDSALYLCASRAGTSAYEQYFGPGTRLTVT.

Note on this clone: Other nucleotide sequences in the sample specify the same CDR3. The chain combines TRBV19 with TRBJ1-2; TRBD1 matches 9 bases. V lost 4 bases and J lost 6; bases outside the gene matches: 6. The germline V gene has CDR1 LNHDA and CDR2 SQIVND (reference sequence). The length of the CDR3 is 14 residues. This chain's CDR3 is CASSKGQGMNGYTF. The CDR3 DNA is TGTGCCAGTAGTAAGGGACAGGGAATGAATGGCTACACCTTC. Combining the CDR3 with reference TRBV19 and TRBJ1-2 gives the whole variable domain DGGITQSPKYLFRKEGQNVTLSCEQNLNHDAMYWYRQDPGQGLRLIYYSQIVNDFQKGDIAEGYSVSREKKESFPLTVTSAQKNPTAFYLCASSKGQGMNGYTFGSGTRLTVV.

This clone has just a few counts. This chain joins TRBV30 and TRBJ1-1, with TRBD1 matching 9 bases. The V segment lost 1 base and the J segment 5 bases; nucleotides outside the gene matches: 5. Germline CDR1 is GTSNPN and CDR2 is SVGIG (reference sequence). The CDR3 contains 14 residues. CDR3 bases: TGTGCCTGGAGTGCCACAGGGGGCTTGACTGAAGCTTTCTTT. Translation gives CAWSATGGLTEAFF.

The V and J genes are TRBV7-2 and TRBJ2-1; maybe TRBD2 (6 bases). This CDR3 is 14 amino acids long. V was clipped by 8 bases and J by 7 bases, with 18 bases between them. The germline V gene has CDR1 SGHTA and CDR2 FQGNSA. CDR3 nucleotide sequence: TGTGCCAGCTCCCAAGGCGGGGCGGGGAATGAGCAGTTCTTC. The encoded protein is CASSQGGAGNEQFF.

The chain employs TRBV7-9 and TRBJ2-1; D gene uncertain. The CDR3 is 13 residues long. V was pared by 2 bases and J by 10 bases, with 12 bases between. CDR1 SEHNR and CDR2 FQNEAQ come from the germline V gene (reference sequence). DNA for the CDR3: TGTGCCAGCAGCTTAAACACCCATCCCGAGCAGTTCTTC. It is translated as CASSLNTHPEQFF.

This clone was detected only a few times. V usage is TRBV13 and J usage is TRBJ1-3, with 11 bases lining up with TRBD1. V lost 3 bases and J lost 8; bases outside the gene matches: 3. The V gene's germline CDR1 is PRHDT and CDR2 FYEKMQ (reference sequence). CDR3 size: 14 residues. DNA of the CDR3: TGTGCCAGCAGCTTGGGACAGGGGGGAGACACCATATATTTT. Its translation: CASSLGQGGDTIYF. Looking up the rest from reference TRBV13 and TRBJ1-3 gives the full variable domain: AAGVIQSPRHLIKEKRETATLKCYPIPRHDTVYWYQQGPGQDPQFLISFYEKMQSDKGSIPDRFSAQQFSDYHSELNMSSLELGDSALYFCASSLGQGGDTIYFGEGSWLTVV.

The chain is built from TRBV5-1 and TRBJ1-4; perhaps TRBD1 as D (5 bases). V shed 4 bases and J shed 4 bases, with 8 bases lying between them. CDR1 is SGHRS and CDR2 is YFSETQ in the germline V gene. CDR3 length: 13 amino acids. In nucleotides, the CDR3 is TGCGCCAGCAGCCCGGGGGGTAATGAAAAACTGTTTTTT. This codes for CASSPGGNEKLFF.

This clone occurred once. V is TRBV5-5 and J is TRBJ1-4, with TRBD1 matching over 7 bases. The V segment lost 0 bases and the J segment 3 bases; nucleotides outside the gene matches: 2. The CDR3 runs 15 residues. Per germline, CDR1 SGHKS and CDR2 YYEKEE (reference sequence). Here the CDR3 reads CASSLGGQSNEKLFF. The CDR3 DNA follows: TGTGCCAGCAGCTTGGGGGGACAGTCTAATGAAAAACTGTTTTTT.

This clone was seen a few times. The V call is TRBV5-4, the J call TRBJ2-1; 9 positions match TRBD2. The CDR3 runs to 11 residues. The V gene's germline CDR1 is SGHNT and CDR2 YYREEE (reference sequence). The J segment lost 14 bases and the V segment lost 0 bases, leaving 0 bases of the junction unmatched. The CDR3 DNA is TGTGCCAGCAGCTTGGGCGGGGGGGAGTTCTTC. Translated: CASSLGGGEFF.

This chain uses TRBV7-8 with TRBJ1-1; 7 nucleotides match TRBD1. The V gene end was trimmed by 5 bases and the J gene end by 8 bases; junction bases not matched to a gene: 8. Germline CDR1 and CDR2: SGHVS and FQNEAQ. The CDR3 contains 13 residues. As DNA, the CDR3 is TGTGCCAGCAGCCCCCACAGGGGATCGGAAGCTTTCTTT. As protein: CASSPHRGSEAFF.

This rearrangement joins TRBV6-1 to TRBJ2-2, with a possible D match to TRBD1 (6 bases). V lost 7 bases to trimming and J lost 5 bases, with 17 bases between them. There are 15 residues in the CDR3. CDR1 MNHNS and CDR2 SASEGT come from the germline V gene. CDR3 sequence (DNA): TGTGCCAGCAAAGGTTGGGGGCCGGGGACCGGGGAGCTGTTTTTT. Residues: CASKGWGPGTGELFF.